One and the same sample provided the 14 T cell receptor beta chains below, sequenced in a study of blood T cell repertoires in COVID-19. TCRdb keeps only in-frame clones here, not all; method: immunoSEQ multiplex PCR. The sample shows about 300,000 clones, 85% to 90% of them seen only once. Sequencing input: PBMCs or T cells enriched from blood (not recorded which). The receptors come from a man aged 25 to 40 who had recovered from COVID-19.

The chain recombines TRBV19 with TRBJ2-3, with unresolved D. The CDR3 contains 12 residues. Looked up from germline, CDR1 is LNHDA and CDR2 is SQIVND (reference sequence). The V and J ends lost 6 bases and 5 bases respectively, with 9 bases between them. The CDR3 nucleotides are TGTGCCAGTAGCCCTGCCGGAGATACGCAGTATTTT. Translation: CASSPAGDTQYF.

The rearrangement joins TRBV29-1 to TRBJ1-1; D is unclear. This CDR3 contains 11 residues. Germline CDR1 is SQVTM and CDR2 is ANQGSEA. V lost 7 bases and J 5 bases, leaving 11 bases between the germline ends. The CDR3 is CSGGEWTEAFF. The CDR3 bases are TGCAGCGGGGGAGAGTGGACTGAAGCTTTCTTT.

The rearrangement uses TRBV18 and TRBJ2-3; no firm D call. Trimming cost V 1 base and J 6 bases, with 17 bases left between them. The CDR3 is 16 residues long. From germline, CDR1 is KGHSH and CDR2 LQKENI. Here the CDR3 reads CASSPQNRPGGDTQYF. Here the CDR3 DNA reads TGTGCCAGCTCACCACAGAACCGGCCAGGTGGCGATACGCAGTATTTT.

The chain joins TRBV11-2 to TRBJ2-1, with D possibly TRBD2 on 5 matching bases. The ends were cut back, 7 bases at V and 2 bases at J, with 15 bases in the middle. Germline V gene sequence: CDR1 SGHAT, CDR2 FQNNGV. The CDR3 has 15 amino acids. The CDR3 spells CASNARTATYNEQFF. The CDR3 DNA follows: TGTGCCAGCAACGCTAGGACTGCAACCTACAATGAGCAGTTCTTC.

This chain uses TRBV2 with TRBJ2-7; 8 nucleotides agree with TRBD1. The CDR3 spans 17 residues. After removal of 0 bases from V and 3 bases from J, the junction contained 10 bases not matched to a gene. Germline V gene lookup returns CDR1 SNHLY and CDR2 FYNNEI. CDR3 region: CASSEAVGQGLDYEQYF. The CDR3 DNA is TGTGCCAGCAGTGAAGCCGTTGGACAGGGTCTTGACTACGAGCAGTACTTC.

The chain combines TRBV6-5 with TRBJ2-1, with D possibly TRBD1 on 6 matching bases. The CDR3 has 15 amino acids. With 5 bases removed from V and 7 bases from J, the gap between germline ends came to 18 bases. Germline CDR1 reads MNHEY; CDR2 reads SVGAGI. This CDR3 is CASSTTDRLSNEQFF. In DNA form, the CDR3 reads TGTGCCAGCAGTACCACCGACAGGTTATCGAATGAGCAGTTCTTC.

Details on this clone: Given a much more abundant clone one base away, this may be a read error. This chain connects TRBV3-1 (or the pseudogene TRBV3-2) to TRBJ2-7, with 9 bases identical to TRBD2. This CDR3 comprises 15 residues. J gave up 2 bases and V 2 bases, and 4 bases lay outside the gene matches. Germline V gene lookup returns CDR1 LGHDT and CDR2 YNNKEL (reference sequence). The CDR3 DNA sequence: TGTGCCAGCAGCCAAACTAGCGGGCGTACCTACGAGCAGTACTTC. This gives the protein CASSQTSGRTYEQYF.

The rearrangement joins TRBV12-3 or TRBV12-4 to TRBJ1-6; D possibly corresponds to TRBD1 (6 bases). The CDR3 is made up of 13 amino acids. V was shortened by 1 base and J by 10 bases, with 8 bases between the two germline ends. CDR3 in amino acids: CASSLEGVSPLHF. DNA of the CDR3: TGTGCCAGCAGTTTAGAGGGGGTATCACCCCTCCACTTT.

The V gene is TRBV4-2, the J gene TRBJ1-4, with TRBD1 as a possible D gene (5 bases). The CDR3 is made up of 15 amino acids. Germline values: CDR1 LGHNA, CDR2 YNFKEQ. V shed 5 bases and J shed 5 bases, with 15 bases lying between them. Written as DNA, the CDR3 is TGTGCCAGCAGCAGGGGAAGTCGGGAGAATGAAAAACTGTTTTTT. It specifies CASSRGSRENEKLFF.

CDR3 loop: CAWSGLAGNTEAFF. CDR3 DNA sequence: TGTGCCTGGAGTGGCCTGGCTGGGAACACTGAAGCTTTCTTT. The chain has TRBV30 and TRBJ1-1; D not certain. The CDR3 is made up of 14 amino acids. Germline V gives CDR1 GTSNPN, CDR2 SVGIG (reference sequence). V gave up 1 base and J gave up 1 base, with 10 bases separating them.

This clone was detected only once. The chain combines TRBV28 with TRBJ2-2, with D possibly being TRBD1 (6 bases). Germline values: CDR1 MDHEN, CDR2 SYDVKM. Trimming took 1 base from V and 4 from J, leaving 10 bases between them. The CDR3 contains 15 residues. CDR3 residues: CASSLSGDVTGELFF. The CDR3 DNA is TGTGCCAGCAGTTTATCAGGGGATGTCACCGGGGAGCTGTTTTTT.

This clone showed up just once. The V and J genes are TRBV28 and TRBJ2-2; 8 bases fit TRBD1. Germline V gene lookup returns CDR1 MDHEN and CDR2 SYDVKM. V shed 8 bases and J 8 bases; nucleotides not matched to a gene: 10. CDR3 length: 14 residues. In DNA form, the CDR3 reads TGTGCCAGCGGCATCCTACAGGGGGGAGGGGAGCTGTTTTTT. Translating it yields CASGILQGGGELFF.

The chain employs TRBV30 and TRBJ2-2; a weak D match, TRBD2 (5 bases). The germline gives CDR1 GTSNPN, CDR2 SVGIG (reference sequence). Deletions cut 4 bases from V and 7 bases from J, with 7 bases between. The length of the CDR3 is 11 residues. The CDR3 DNA reads TGTGCCTGGACTCGGGGCGGGGAGCTGTTTTTT. Protein product: CAWTRGGELFF.

This chain connects TRBV2 to TRBJ1-5; no firm D call. Germline V gives CDR1 SNHLY, CDR2 FYNNEI. Trimming cost V 4 bases and J 1 base, with 14 bases left between them. The length of the CDR3 is 16 residues. This CDR3 is CASSARSRSSNQPQHF. CDR3 coding DNA: TGTGCCAGCAGTGCCCGGAGCAGAAGCAGCAATCAGCCCCAGCATTTT. Using reference TRBV2 and TRBJ1-5 for the parts outside the CDR3, the full variable domain is EPEVTQTPSHQVTQMGQEVILRCVPISNHLYFYWYRQILGQKVEFLVSFYNNEISEKSEIFDDQFSVERPDGSNFTLKIRSTKLEDSAMYFCASSARSRSSNQPQHFGDGTRLSIL.